This T cell receptor beta chain appears in the sequencing data of a study of blood T cell repertoires in COVID-19 (TCRdb year 2020). Describing the broader study: Collaborator samples came from the United States, Italy and Spain and covered acute and convalescent phases of COVID-19. The prospective study material was composed of cDNA or gDNA derived from T cells, B-cell-depleted T cells, or PBMCs. Subjects who had been exposed to COVID-19, were actively infected with it, or had recovered from it provided the deeply sampled blood TCRbeta repertoires that made up the dataset. The repertoires were made available in a free public database intended to serve as a resource for research on the immune response to SARS-CoV-2. The samples were drawn from two sources: the first 160 participants of the ongoing ImmuneRACE study, and approximately 1,300 subjects contributed by 6 global collaborators. Sample metadata almost always included a de-identified subject ID, COVID-19 status, age in years and sex. HLA class I and class II types, where available, came from metadata supplied by the sample provider rather than from assay-based typing.

Whole blood was collected in K2EDTA tubes by collaborating institutions according to the institutions' own protocols. For TCRbeta analysis, collaborator samples were shipped as frozen whole blood, as isolated PBMCs, or as DNA extracted from either sample type. With respect to this clone: Which antigen it targets is not known. Per-nucleotide qualities are absent, and no much larger clonotype sits a single base away.

What the authors observed across the whole study: How much clinical and demographic metadata was included differed by source and by participant, and the metadata was provided uncurated.

CDR1 and CDR2 were assigned from the germline V gene (reference sequence) as LNHDA and SQIVND. Germline trimming amounts to 4 bases on V and 6 bases on J, with 5 as the count of junction bases outside the gene matches. The CDR3 goes from the cysteine to the phenylalanine over 14 residues. Only CDR3 DNA is held: 42 bases, read in frame from base 1. The immunoSEQ Assay, a bias-controlled multiplex PCR, was used to amplify TCRbeta CDR3 regions from genomic DNA. The paper's processing steps were these. The number of nucleated cells in each sample was estimated from the amplification of reference gene primers within the assay. To quantify the absolute abundance of each unique TCRbeta CDR3 rearrangement, sequence reads were collapsed and filtered. For each sample, productive Simpson clonality was calculated by taking the square root of Simpson's diversity index across productive rearrangements. Entries here come from immuneACCESS through TCRdb and include only in-frame sequences with V and J called. Some clones fail to appear in such tables; in the studies checked, an unresolved V gene covers under half of the shortfall, and the cause of the remainder is unknown. The DNA was the basis for D and trimming; V, J and clone size are from that table. A total of about 300,000 clones appear in this sample, around nine tenths of them only once. Roughly 1.3% of the sample goes to the ten largest clones.

The TCR sequence derives from a man aged 65 to 79 with acute or convalescent COVID-19. The rearranged chain carries TRBV19 and TRBJ2-7; 11 middle bases align to TRBD1. The sequencing input was peripheral blood. The CDR3 reads as follows: CASSTGQGEGEQYF. At the DNA level, the sequence is TGTGCCAGTAGTACGGGACAGGGGGAAGGCGAGCAGTACTTC.